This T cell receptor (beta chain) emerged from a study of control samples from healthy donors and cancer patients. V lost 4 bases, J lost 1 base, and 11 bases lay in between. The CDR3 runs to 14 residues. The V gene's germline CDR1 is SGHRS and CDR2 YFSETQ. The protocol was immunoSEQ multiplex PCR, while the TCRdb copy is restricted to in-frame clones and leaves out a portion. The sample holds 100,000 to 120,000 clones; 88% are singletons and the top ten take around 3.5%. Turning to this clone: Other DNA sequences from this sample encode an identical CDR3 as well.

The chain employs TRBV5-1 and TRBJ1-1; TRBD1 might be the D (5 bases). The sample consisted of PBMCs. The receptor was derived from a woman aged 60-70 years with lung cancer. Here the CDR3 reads CASSLGTGNTEAFF. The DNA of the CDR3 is TGCGCCAGCAGCCTCGGGACCGGGAACACTGAAGCTTTCTTT.